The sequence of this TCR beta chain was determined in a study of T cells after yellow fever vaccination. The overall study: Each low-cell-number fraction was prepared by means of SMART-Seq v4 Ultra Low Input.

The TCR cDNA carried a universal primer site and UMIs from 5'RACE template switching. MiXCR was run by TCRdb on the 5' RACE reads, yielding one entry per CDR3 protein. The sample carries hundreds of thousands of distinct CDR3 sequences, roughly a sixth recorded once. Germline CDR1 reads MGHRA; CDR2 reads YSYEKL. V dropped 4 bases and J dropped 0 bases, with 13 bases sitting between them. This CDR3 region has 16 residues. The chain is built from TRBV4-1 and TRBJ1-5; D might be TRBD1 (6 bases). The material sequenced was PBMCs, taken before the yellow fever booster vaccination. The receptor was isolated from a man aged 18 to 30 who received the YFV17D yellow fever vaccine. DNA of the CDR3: TGCGCCAGCAGCCCGCGACAGGAGATTAGCAATCAGCCCCAGCATTTT. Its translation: CASSPRQEISNQPQHF.